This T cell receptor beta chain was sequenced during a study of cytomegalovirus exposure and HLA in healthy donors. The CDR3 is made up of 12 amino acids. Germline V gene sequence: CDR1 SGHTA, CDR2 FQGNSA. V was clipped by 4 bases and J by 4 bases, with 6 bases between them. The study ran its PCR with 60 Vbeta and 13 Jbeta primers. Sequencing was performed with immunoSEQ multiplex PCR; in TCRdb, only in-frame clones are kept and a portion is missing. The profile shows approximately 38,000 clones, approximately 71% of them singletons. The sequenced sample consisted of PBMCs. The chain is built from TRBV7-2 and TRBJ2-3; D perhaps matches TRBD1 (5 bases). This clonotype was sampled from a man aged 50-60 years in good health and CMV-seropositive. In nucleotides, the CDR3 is TGTGCCAGCAGCTCACAGGCAGATACGCAGTATTTT. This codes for CASSSQADTQYF.